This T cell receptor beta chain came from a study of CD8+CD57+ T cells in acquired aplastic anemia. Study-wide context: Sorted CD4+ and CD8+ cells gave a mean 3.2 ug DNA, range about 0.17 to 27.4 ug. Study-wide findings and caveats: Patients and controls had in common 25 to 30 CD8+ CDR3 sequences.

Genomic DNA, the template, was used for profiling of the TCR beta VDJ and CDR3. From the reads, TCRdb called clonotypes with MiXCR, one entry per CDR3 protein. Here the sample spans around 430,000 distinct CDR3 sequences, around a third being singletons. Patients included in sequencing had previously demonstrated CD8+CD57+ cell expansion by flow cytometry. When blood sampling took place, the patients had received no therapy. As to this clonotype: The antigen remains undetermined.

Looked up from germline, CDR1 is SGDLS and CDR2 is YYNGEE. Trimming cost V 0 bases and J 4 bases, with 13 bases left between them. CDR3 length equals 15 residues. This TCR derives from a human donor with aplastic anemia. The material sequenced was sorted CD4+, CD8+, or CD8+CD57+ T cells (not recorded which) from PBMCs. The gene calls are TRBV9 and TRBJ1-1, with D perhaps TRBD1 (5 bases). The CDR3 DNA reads TGTGCCAGCAGCGTAGGCTGGGGGAGGAGCACTGAAGCTTTCTTT. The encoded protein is CASSVGWGRSTEAFF.